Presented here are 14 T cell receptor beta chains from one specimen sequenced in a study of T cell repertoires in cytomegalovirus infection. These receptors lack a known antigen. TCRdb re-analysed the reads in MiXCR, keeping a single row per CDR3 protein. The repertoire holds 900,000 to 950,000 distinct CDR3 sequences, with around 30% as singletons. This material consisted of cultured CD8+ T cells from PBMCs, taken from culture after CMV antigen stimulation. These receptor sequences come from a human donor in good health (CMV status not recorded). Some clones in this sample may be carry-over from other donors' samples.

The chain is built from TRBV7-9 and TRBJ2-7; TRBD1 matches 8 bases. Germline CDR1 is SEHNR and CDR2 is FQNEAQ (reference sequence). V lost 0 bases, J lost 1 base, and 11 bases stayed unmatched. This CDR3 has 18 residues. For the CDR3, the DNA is TGTGCCAGCAGCTTAGCGACAGGGTGGGACAGGCCATCCTACGAGCAGTACTTC. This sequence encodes CASSLATGWDRPSYEQYF.

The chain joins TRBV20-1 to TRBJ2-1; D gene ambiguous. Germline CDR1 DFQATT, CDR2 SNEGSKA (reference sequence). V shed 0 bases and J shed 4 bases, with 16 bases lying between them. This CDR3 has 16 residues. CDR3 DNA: TGCAGTGCTAGAGATTTCGAAGCGATGGAATACAATGAGCAGTTCTTC. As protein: CSARDFEAMEYNEQFF.

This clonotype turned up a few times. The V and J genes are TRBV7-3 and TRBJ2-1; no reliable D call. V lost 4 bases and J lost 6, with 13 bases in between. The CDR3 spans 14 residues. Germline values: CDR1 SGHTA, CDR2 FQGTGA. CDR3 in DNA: TGTGCCAGCAGCTCCCTCCCCGCGTTCAATGAGCAGTTCTTC. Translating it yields CASSSLPAFNEQFF.

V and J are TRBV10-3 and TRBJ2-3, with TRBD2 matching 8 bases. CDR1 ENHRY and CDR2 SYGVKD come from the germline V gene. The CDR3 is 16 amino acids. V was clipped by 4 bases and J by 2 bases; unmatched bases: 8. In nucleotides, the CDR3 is TGTGCCATCAGTGCCTCACTAGCGGAGCCCACAGATACGCAGTATTTT. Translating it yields CAISASLAEPTDTQYF.

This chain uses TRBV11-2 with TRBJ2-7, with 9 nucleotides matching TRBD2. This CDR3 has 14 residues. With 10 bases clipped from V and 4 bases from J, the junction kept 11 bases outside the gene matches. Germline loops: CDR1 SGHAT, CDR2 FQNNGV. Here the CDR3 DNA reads TGTGCCAACAGTCAGCGGGGGGAACTGTACGAGCAGTACGTC. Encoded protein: CANSQRGELYEQYV.

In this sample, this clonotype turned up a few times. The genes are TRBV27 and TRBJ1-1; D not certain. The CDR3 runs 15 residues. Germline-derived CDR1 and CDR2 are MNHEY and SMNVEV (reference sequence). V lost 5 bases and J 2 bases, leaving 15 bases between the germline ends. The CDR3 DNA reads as TGTGCCAGCAGTCCGAAAGGACTCTTCAACACTGAAGCTTTCTTT. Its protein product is CASSPKGLFNTEAFF.

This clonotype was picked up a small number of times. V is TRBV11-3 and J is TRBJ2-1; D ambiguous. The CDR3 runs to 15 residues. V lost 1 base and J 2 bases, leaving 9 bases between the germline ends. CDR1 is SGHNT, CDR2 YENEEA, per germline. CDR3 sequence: CASSLAGEPYNEQFF. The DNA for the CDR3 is TGTGCCAGCAGCTTAGCTGGGGAACCCTACAATGAGCAGTTCTTC.

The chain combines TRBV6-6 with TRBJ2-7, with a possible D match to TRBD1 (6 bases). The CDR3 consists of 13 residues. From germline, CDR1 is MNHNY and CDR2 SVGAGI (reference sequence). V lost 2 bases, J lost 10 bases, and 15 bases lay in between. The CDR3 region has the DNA TGTGCCAGCAGTTACGTGTCAGGGGAACTACAGTACTTC. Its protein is CASSYVSGELQYF.

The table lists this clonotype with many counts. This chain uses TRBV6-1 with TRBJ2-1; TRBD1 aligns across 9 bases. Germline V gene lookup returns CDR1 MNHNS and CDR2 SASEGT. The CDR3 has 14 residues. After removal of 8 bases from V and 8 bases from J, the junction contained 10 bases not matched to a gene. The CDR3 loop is CASSIAQGADEQFF. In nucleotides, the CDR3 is TGTGCCAGCTCAATAGCACAGGGGGCGGATGAGCAGTTCTTC.

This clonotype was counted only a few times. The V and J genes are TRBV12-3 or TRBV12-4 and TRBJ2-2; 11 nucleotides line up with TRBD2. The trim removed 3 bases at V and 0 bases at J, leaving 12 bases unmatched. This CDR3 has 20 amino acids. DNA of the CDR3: TGTGCCAGCAGTTTGCCTTACATACTAGCGGGGGCCTCGAACACCGGGGAGCTGTTTTTT. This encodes CASSLPYILAGASNTGELFF.

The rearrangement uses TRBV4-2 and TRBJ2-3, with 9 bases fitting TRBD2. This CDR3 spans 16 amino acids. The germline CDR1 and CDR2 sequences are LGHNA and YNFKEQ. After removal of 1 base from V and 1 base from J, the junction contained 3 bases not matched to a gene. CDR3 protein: CASSQVERGGTDTQYF. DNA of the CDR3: TGTGCCAGCAGCCAAGTTGAGCGGGGGGGCACAGATACGCAGTATTTT.

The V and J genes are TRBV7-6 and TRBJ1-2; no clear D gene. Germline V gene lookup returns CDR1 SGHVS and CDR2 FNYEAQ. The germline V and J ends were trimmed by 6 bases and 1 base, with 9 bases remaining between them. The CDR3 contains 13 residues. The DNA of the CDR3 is TGTGCCAGCAGGGCCAAAAATAACTATGGCTACACCTTC. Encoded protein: CASRAKNNYGYTF.

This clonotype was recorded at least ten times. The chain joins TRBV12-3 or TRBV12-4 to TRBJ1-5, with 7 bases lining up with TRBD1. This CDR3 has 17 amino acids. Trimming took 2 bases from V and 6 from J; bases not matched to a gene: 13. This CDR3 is CASSLTLPTGWGQPQHF. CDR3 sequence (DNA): TGTGCCAGCAGTTTAACCCTACCGACAGGGTGGGGTCAGCCCCAGCATTTT.

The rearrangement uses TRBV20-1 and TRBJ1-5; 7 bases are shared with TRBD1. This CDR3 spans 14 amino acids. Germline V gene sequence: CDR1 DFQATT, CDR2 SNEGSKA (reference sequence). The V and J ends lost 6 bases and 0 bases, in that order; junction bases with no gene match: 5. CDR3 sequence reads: CSALGQHSNQPQHF. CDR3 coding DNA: TGCAGTGCGCTGGGACAGCATAGCAATCAGCCCCAGCATTTT.